The TCR beta chain described here comes from a study of blood T cell repertoires in COVID-19. The sample holds a few counts of this clone. Only in-frame clones appear in the TCRdb table, and some are missing; sequencing was by immunoSEQ multiplex PCR. The sample has over 140,000 clones; 75% to 80% are singletons. The sequenced sample was PBMCs or T cells enriched from blood (not recorded which). The sequence derives from a woman between 45 and 65 years old who had recovered from COVID-19.

DNA for the CDR3: TGTGCCAGCAGCGTAGCTCCTAGCGGGAGATCAGATACGCAGTATTTT. It yields the protein CASSVAPSGRSDTQYF. V usage is TRBV9 and J usage is TRBJ2-3; 10 positions agree with TRBD2. V trimming: 0 bases; J trimming: 4 bases; junction bases outside the gene matches: 5. CDR1 and CDR2 (germline): SGDLS, YYNGEE. The CDR3 has 16 residues. Together with reference TRBV9 and TRBJ2-3, the CDR3 gives the full variable domain: DSGVTQTPKHLITATGQRVTLRCSPRSGDLSVYWYQQSLDQGLQFLIQYYNGEERAKGNILERFSAQQFPDLHSELNLSSLELGDSALYFCASSVAPSGRSDTQYFGPGTRLTVL.